This TCR beta chain was obtained from a study of cytomegalovirus exposure and HLA in healthy donors. Details on this clone: Its antigen is undetermined.

Points from the study as a whole: Presence/absence analyses took donor sequencing depth as roughly uniform.

PCR involved 60 Vbeta and 13 Jbeta primers. Measured with immunoSEQ multiplex PCR; TCRdb has only the in-frame clones, and not every one. The sample contains about 180,000 clones, about 85% of which appear only once. The CDR3 covers 16 residues. The V gene's germline CDR1 is MNHNS and CDR2 SASEGT. V gave up 4 bases and J gave up 5 bases; unmatched junction bases: 5. The rearrangement joins TRBV6-1 to TRBJ2-3; 14 nucleotides line up with TRBD2. The TCR was taken from a boy aged 2 to 9 in good health and CMV-seronegative. Sequencing input: PBMCs. In DNA form, the CDR3 reads TGTGCCAGCAGTGCGACTAGCGGGGGGGCCCAAGATACGCAGTATTTT. Translated: CASSATSGGAQDTQYF.